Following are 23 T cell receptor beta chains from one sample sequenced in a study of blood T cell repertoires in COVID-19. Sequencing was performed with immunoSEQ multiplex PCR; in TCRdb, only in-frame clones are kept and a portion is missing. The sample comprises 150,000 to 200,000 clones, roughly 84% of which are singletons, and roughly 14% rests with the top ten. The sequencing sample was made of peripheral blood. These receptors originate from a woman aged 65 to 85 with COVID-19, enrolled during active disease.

The CDR3 DNA is TGCGCCAGCAGTTGGGTAGGGGGCTCCGAACTGTTTTTT. Translation gives CASSWVGGSELFF. The chain uses TRBV23-1 and TRBJ1-4, with 7 bases fitting TRBD1. TRBV23-1 falls under the ORF class, with uncertain function. Trimming cost V 5 bases and J 12 bases; bases outside gene matches: 9. The CDR3 is 13 residues long.

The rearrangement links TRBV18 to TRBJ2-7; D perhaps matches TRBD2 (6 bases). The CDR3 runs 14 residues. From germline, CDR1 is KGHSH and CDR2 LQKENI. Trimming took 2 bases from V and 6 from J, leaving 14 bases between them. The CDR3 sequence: CASSPAGTPSEQYV. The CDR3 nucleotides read TGTGCCAGCTCACCAGCAGGGACTCCTAGCGAGCAGTACGTC.

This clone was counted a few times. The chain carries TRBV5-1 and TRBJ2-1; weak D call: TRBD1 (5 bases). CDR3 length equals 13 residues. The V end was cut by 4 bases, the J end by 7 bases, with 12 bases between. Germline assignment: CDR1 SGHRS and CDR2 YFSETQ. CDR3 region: CASSPQGWNEQFF. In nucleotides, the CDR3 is TGCGCCAGCAGCCCTCAGGGATGGAATGAGCAGTTCTTC.

In DNA form, the CDR3 reads TGTGCCAGCAGCGTAGATCAGGACACCGGGGAGCTGTTTTTT. Translation gives CASSVDQDTGELFF. The chain recombines TRBV9 with TRBJ2-2; the D is unclear. The CDR3 has 14 residues. Germline assignment: CDR1 SGDLS and CDR2 YYNGEE. The V end was cut by 0 bases, the J end by 3 bases, with 6 bases between.

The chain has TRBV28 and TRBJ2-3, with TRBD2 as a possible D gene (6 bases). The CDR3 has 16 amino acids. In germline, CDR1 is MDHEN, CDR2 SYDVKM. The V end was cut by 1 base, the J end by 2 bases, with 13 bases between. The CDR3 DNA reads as TGTGCCAGCAGTTTATATCCGGGAGTAAACACAGATACGCAGTATTTT. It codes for CASSLYPGVNTDTQYF.

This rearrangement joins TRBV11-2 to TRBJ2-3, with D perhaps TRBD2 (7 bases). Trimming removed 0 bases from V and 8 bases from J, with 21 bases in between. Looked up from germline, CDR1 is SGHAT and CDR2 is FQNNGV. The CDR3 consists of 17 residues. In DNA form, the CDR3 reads TGTGCCAGCAGCTTAGAAAAGTATTGGGGGGGCCTGGGTACGCAGTATTTT. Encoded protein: CASSLEKYWGGLGTQYF.

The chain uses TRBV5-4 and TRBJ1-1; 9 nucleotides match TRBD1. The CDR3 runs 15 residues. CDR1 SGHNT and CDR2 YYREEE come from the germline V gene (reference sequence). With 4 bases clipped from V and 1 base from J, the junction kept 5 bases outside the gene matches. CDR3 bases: TGTGCCAGCAGCGTTAAGACAGGGGGGAACACTGAAGCTTTCTTT. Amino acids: CASSVKTGGNTEAFF.

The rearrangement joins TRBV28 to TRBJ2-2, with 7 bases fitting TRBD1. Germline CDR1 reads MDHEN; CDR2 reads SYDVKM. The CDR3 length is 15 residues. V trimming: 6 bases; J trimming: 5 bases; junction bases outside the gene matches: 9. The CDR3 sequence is CASSHQTGITGELFF. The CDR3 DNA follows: TGTGCCAGCAGCCACCAGACAGGGATAACCGGGGAGCTGTTTTTT.

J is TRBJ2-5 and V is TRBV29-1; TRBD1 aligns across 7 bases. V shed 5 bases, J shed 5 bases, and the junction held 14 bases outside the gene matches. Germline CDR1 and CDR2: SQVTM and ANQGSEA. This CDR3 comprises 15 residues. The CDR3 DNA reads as TGCAGCGTTACCCTAAGGGGCAGGGGGTTGGAGACCCAGTACTTC. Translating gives CSVTLRGRGLETQYF.

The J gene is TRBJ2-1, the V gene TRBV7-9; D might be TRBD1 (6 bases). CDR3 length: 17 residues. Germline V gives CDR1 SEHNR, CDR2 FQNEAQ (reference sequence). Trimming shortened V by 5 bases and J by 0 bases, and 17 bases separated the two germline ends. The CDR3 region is CASSLSGQMSSYNEQFF. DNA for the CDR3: TGTGCCAGCAGCCTCAGCGGACAGATGAGCTCCTACAATGAGCAGTTCTTC.

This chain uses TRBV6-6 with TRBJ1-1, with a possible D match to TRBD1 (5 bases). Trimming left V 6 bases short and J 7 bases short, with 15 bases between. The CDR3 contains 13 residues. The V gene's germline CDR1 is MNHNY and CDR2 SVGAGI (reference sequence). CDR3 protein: CASSLDTLGEAFF. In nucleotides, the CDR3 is TGTGCCAGCAGCTTGGACACTCTGGGTGAAGCTTTCTTT.

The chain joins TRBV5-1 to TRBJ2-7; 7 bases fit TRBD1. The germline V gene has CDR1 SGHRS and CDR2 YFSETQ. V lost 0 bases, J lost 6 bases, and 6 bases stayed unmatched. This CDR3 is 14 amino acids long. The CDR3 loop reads CASSLVGTATEQYF. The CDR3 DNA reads TGCGCCAGCAGCTTGGTTGGGACAGCAACCGAGCAGTACTTC.

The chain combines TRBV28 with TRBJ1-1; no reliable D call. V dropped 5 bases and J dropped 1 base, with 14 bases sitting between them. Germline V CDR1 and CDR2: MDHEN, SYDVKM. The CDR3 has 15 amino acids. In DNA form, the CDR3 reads TGTGCCAGCAGTGCGCGCAGGAGGCCGAACACTGAAGCTTTCTTT. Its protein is CASSARRRPNTEAFF.

Here the CDR3 reads CASSSSGGITGELFF. CDR3 bases: TGTGCCAGCAGCTCCAGCGGGGGTATCACCGGGGAGCTGTTTTTT. The V call is TRBV9, the J call TRBJ2-2; the match to TRBD2 covers 8 bases. Losses at the gene ends were 4 bases for V and 4 bases for J; bases not matched to a gene: 6. This CDR3 region has 15 residues. Germline loops: CDR1 SGDLS, CDR2 YYNGEE.

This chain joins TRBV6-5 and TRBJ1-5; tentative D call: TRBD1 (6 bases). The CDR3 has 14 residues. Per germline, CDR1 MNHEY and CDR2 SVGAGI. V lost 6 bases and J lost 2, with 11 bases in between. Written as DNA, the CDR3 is TGTGCCAGCAGGCTCAGGGGAGGCAATCAGCCCCAGCATTTT. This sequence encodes CASRLRGGNQPQHF.

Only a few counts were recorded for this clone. The CDR3 DNA follows: TGTGCCAGTACAGGGCAGAACACTGAAGCTTTCTTT. Translation: CASTGQNTEAFF. V usage is TRBV28 and J usage is TRBJ1-1, with D perhaps matching TRBD1 (6 bases). The CDR3 extends over 12 amino acids. Germline CDR1 is MDHEN and CDR2 is SYDVKM. With 9 bases removed from V and 1 base from J, the gap between germline ends came to 9 bases. Drawing the rest from reference TRBV28 and TRBJ1-1, the complete variable domain is DVKVTQSSRYLVKRTGEKVFLECVQDMDHENMFWYRQDPGLGLRLIYFSYDVKMKEKGDIPEGYSVSREKKERFSLILESASTNQTSMYLCASTGQNTEAFFGQGTRLTVV.

This CDR3 reads CASSHLLAGGHGELFF. Here the CDR3 DNA reads TGTGCCAGCAGCCATTTACTAGCGGGGGGCCACGGGGAGCTGTTTTTT. J is TRBJ2-2 and V is TRBV27; 12 bases are shared with TRBD2. In germline, CDR1 is MNHEY, CDR2 SMNVEV (reference sequence). The CDR3 has 16 residues. Germline trimming cut 6 bases from V and 7 bases from J; bases unmatched to any gene: 9.

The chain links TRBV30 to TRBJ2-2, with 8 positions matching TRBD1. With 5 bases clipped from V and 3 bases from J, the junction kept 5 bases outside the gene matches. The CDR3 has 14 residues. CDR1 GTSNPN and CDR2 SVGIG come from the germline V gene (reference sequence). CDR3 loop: CAWRTGYDTGELFF. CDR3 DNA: TGTGCCTGGCGGACAGGGTACGACACCGGGGAGCTGTTTTTT.

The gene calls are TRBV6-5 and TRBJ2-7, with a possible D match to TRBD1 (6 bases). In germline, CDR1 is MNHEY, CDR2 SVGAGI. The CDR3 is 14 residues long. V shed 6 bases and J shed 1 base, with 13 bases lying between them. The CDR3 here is CASSFGQLSYEQYF. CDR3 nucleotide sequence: TGTGCCAGCAGCTTTGGACAGCTATCCTACGAGCAGTACTTC.

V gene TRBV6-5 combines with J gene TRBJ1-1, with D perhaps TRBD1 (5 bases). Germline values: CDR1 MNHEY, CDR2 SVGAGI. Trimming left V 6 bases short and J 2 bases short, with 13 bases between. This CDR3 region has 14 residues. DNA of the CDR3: TGTGCCAGCAGGCAGGGTAACGTAAACACTGAAGCTTTCTTT. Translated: CASRQGNVNTEAFF.

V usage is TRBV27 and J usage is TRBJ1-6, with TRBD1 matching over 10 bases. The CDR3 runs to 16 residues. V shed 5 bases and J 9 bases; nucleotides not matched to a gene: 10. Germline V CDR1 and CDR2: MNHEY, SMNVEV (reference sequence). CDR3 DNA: TGTGCCAGCAGTACCTCCGGGACAGGGGCTTTTTCACCCCTCCACTTT. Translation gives CASSTSGTGAFSPLHF.

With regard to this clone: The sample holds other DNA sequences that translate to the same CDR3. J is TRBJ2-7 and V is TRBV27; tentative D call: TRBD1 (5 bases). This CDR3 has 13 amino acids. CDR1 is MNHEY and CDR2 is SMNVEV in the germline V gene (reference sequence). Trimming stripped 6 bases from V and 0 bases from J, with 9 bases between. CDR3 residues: CASSYRSSYEQYF. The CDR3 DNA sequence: TGTGCCAGCAGCTACAGGAGCTCCTACGAGCAGTACTTC.

CDR3 sequence reads: CASRTAGELFF. The CDR3 DNA sequence: TGTGCCAGCCGGACAGCCGGGGAGCTGTTTTTT. The chain links TRBV6-5 to TRBJ2-2; D may be TRBD1 (6 bases). V was shortened by 8 bases and J by 6 bases, with 7 bases between the two germline ends. CDR3 size: 11 residues. CDR1 and CDR2 from the germline V gene are MNHEY and SVGAGI.